This is a list of T cell receptor beta chains from one sample in a study of cytomegalovirus exposure and HLA in healthy donors. Produced via immunoSEQ multiplex PCR; TCRdb's table is partial and in-frame only. The repertoire holds roughly 100,000 clones, with more than 65% as singletons. Sequenced sample: PBMCs. The receptors originated from a woman in her late teens or twenties in good health and CMV-seropositive. Both conserved end residues are trimmed from each CDR3.

j_call: TRBJ1-1; v_call: TRBV4-2; cdr3_aa: ASSQEEGQGTEAF
j_call: TRBJ1-2; v_call: TRBV7-9; cdr3_aa: ASSLGSVYGYT
j_call: TRBJ2-2; v_call: TRBV5-1; cdr3_aa: ASSSGQANTGELF
j_call: TRBJ2-1; v_call: TRBV12-5; cdr3_aa: ASGLDRVGRNEQF
j_call: TRBJ1-1; v_call: TRBV28; cdr3_aa: ASSDRVAEAF
j_call: TRBJ1-4; v_call: TRBV4-2; cdr3_aa: ASSHGLEGEKLF
j_call: TRBJ1-2; v_call: TRBV7-2; cdr3_aa: ASSLGQGIYGYT
j_call: TRBJ2-3; v_call: TRBV7-3; cdr3_aa: ASSSSWAGAADTQY
j_call: TRBJ2-1; v_call: TRBV2; cdr3_aa: ASSQRASGSANEQF
j_call: TRBJ1-1; v_call: TRBV6-5; cdr3_aa: ASSIRQGAVTEAF
j_call: TRBJ1-1; v_call: TRBV15; cdr3_aa: ATSRGRGTEAF
j_call: TRBJ2-1; v_call: TRBV4-1; cdr3_aa: ASSQVPGLAGGRNEQF
j_call: TRBJ1-1; v_call: TRBV5-1; cdr3_aa: ASSFWGRPFTEAF
j_call: TRBJ2-7; v_call: TRBV19; cdr3_aa: ASSQTRTMMEQY
j_call: TRBJ2-5; v_call: TRBV6-1; cdr3_aa: ASWTGGRETQY
j_call: TRBJ1-6; v_call: TRBV16; cdr3_aa: ASSRRGQGNSPLH
j_call: TRBJ2-3; v_call: TRBV29-1; cdr3_aa: SVEGTGGTDTQY
j_call: TRBJ2-7; v_call: TRBV9; cdr3_aa: ASSAGTGTSGGHFGEQY
j_call: TRBJ1-5; v_call: TRBV18; cdr3_aa: ASSPGGAGNQPQH
j_call: TRBJ1-3; v_call: TRBV9; cdr3_aa: ASSGTGRHSGNTIY
j_call: TRBJ2-5; v_call: TRBV27; cdr3_aa: ASSLRSVAGGRKTQY
j_call: TRBJ2-3; v_call: TRBV15; cdr3_aa: ATSRDRGGTDTQY
j_call: TRBJ1-5; v_call: TRBV6-1; cdr3_aa: ASSEVVSINQPQH
j_call: TRBJ1-3; v_call: TRBV7-6; cdr3_aa: ASSLVAEQGIGSGNTIY
j_call: TRBJ1-1; v_call: TRBV7-9; cdr3_aa: ASSLGDRATMNTEAF
j_call: TRBJ1-1; v_call: TRBV7-9; cdr3_aa: ASSAPIGGTEAF
j_call: TRBJ2-5; v_call: TRBV7-9; cdr3_aa: ASSYPSVETQY
j_call: TRBJ2-6; v_call: TRBV9; cdr3_aa: ASRGSSGANVLT
j_call: TRBJ2-7; v_call: TRBV30; cdr3_aa: AWSRIGTGVSYEQY
j_call: TRBJ2-7; v_call: TRBV11-3; cdr3_aa: ASSLYSGDTYEQY
j_call: TRBJ2-7; v_call: TRBV6-9; cdr3_aa: ASSYPSPMDRGKV